The source of this TCR beta chain is a study of T cells in Graves' hyperthyroidism and ophthalmopathy. Study-level points and caveats: A median about 6.2 months before onset, the model predicted ophthalmopathy. Among clonotypes expanded in thyroid above 0.001, most were also found in blood.

J gave up 5 bases and V 6 bases, and 10 bases lay outside the gene matches. The CDR3 totals 17 residues. In germline, CDR1 is ENHRY, CDR2 SYGVKD. Points on this clonotype: The antigen remains undetermined.

RNA transcripts served as the template for amplifying TCR beta CDR3 regions. HTBI primers were the set used in a first-round RT-PCR of the TCR CDR3. TCRdb used MiXCR to reprocess the multiplex PCR reads, holding one entry per CDR3 protein. The table has under 400,000 distinct CDR3 sequences, 15% to 18% seen once; the top ten hold about a quarter. The V and J genes are TRBV10-3 and TRBJ2-3, with 14 nucleotides matching TRBD2. This receptor was obtained from a woman between 18 and 29 years old with Graves' hyperthyroidism that later progressed to Graves' ophthalmopathy. Sequenced: blood. CDR3 sequence: CAIRTLGLAGVGDTQYF. DNA for the CDR3: TGTGCCATCAGGACCTTGGGACTAGCGGGAGTGGGAGATACGCAGTATTTT.